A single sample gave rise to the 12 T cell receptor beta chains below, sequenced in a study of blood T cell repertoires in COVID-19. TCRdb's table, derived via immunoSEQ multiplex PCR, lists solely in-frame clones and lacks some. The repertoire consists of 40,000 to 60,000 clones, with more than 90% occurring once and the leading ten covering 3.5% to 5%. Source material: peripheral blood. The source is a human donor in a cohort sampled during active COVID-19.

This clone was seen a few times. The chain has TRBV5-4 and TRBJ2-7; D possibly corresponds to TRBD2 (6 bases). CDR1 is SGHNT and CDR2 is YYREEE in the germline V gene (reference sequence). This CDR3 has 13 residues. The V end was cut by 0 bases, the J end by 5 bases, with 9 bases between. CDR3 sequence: CASSLAGSNEQYF. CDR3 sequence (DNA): TGTGCCAGCAGCTTGGCCGGGAGCAACGAGCAGTACTTC.

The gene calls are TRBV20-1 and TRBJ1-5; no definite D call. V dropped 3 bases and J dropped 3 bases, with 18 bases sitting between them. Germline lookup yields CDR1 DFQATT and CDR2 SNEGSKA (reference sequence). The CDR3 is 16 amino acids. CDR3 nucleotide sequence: TGCAGTGCTAGTAGATCCGGAGGGTTTTTCAATCAGCCCCAGCATTTT. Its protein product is CSASRSGGFFNQPQHF.

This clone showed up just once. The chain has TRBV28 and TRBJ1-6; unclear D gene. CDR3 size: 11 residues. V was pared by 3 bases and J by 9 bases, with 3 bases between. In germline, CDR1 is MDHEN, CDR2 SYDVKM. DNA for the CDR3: TGTGCCAGCAGTTTCGGTTCACCCCTCCACTTT. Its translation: CASSFGSPLHF. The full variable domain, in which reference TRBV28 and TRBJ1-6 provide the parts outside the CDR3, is DVKVTQSSRYLVKRTGEKVFLECVQDMDHENMFWYRQDPGLGLRLIYFSYDVKMKEKGDIPEGYSVSREKKERFSLILESASTNQTSMYLCASSFGSPLHFGNGTRLTVT.

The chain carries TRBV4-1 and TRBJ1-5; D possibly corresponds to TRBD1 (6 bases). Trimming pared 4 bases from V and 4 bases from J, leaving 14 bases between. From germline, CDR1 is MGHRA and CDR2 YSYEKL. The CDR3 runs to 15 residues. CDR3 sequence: CASSPGGGRNQPQHF. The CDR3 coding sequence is TGCGCCAGCAGCCCTGGCGGGGGGCGGAATCAGCCCCAGCATTTT.

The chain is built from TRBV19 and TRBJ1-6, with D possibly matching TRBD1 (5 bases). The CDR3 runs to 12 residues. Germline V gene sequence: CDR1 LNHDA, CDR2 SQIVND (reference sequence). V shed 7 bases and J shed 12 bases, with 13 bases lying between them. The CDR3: CASTETGLPLHF. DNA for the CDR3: TGTGCCAGTACCGAAACAGGCTTACCCCTCCACTTT.

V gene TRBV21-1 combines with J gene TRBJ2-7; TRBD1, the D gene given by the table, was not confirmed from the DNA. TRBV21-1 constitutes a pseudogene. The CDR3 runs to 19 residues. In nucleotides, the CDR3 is TGTGCCAGCAGCCCGCGTCCCGGGACAGCGTACCCCCTCTCCTACGAGCAGTACGTC. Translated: CASSPRPGTAYPLSYEQYV.

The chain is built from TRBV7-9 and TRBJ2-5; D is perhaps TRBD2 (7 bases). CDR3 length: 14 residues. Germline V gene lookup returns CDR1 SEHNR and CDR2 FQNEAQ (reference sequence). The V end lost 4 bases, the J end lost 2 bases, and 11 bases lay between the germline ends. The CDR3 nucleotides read TGTGCCAGCAGCTGGGGGGGCGGGCAAGAGACCCAGTACTTC. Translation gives CASSWGGGQETQYF.

In DNA, the CDR3 is TGTGCCATCAGTGGTAGTAGCGGGATACCAGATACGCAGTATTTT. It translates to CAISGSSGIPDTQYF. This chain uses TRBV10-3 with TRBJ2-3; 8 bases align to TRBD2. J was trimmed by 4 bases and V by 4 bases; bases with no gene match: 7. The CDR3 is 15 amino acids. Germline CDR1 reads ENHRY; CDR2 reads SYGVKD.

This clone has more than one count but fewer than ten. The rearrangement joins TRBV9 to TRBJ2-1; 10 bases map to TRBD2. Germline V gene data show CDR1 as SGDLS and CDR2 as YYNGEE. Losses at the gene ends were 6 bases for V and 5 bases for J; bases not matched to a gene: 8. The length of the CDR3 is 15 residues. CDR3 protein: CASTPGLALNNEQFF. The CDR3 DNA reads TGTGCCAGCACCCCGGGACTAGCGCTGAACAATGAGCAGTTCTTC.

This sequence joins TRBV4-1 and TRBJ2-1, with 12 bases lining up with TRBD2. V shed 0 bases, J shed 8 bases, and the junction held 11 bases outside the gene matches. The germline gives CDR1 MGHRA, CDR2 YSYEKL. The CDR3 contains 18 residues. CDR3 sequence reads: CASSQEGRATSGRHEQFF. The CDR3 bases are TGCGCCAGCAGCCAAGAAGGACGAGCGACTAGCGGGAGACATGAGCAGTTCTTC.

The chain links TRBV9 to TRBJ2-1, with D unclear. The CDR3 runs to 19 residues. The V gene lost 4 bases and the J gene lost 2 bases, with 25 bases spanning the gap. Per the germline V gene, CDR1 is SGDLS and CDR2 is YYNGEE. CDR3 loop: CASSSPIHPEANTYNEQFF. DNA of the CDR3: TGTGCCAGCAGCTCCCCGATCCATCCGGAAGCGAATACCTACAATGAGCAGTTCTTC. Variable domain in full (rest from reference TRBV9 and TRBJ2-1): DSGVTQTPKHLITATGQRVTLRCSPRSGDLSVYWYQQSLDQGLQFLIQYYNGEERAKGNILERFSAQQFPDLHSELNLSSLELGDSALYFCASSSPIHPEANTYNEQFFGPGTRLTVL.

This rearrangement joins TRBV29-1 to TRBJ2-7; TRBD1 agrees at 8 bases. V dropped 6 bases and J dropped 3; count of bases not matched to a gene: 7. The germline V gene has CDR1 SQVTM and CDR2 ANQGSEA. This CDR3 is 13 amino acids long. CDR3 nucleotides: TGCAGCGTGAAGGGACAGGCCATCTACGAGCAGTACTTC. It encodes CSVKGQAIYEQYF.